Sequencing of this T cell receptor (beta chain) was carried out in a study of T cell changes during pregnancy in multiple sclerosis. Using immunoSEQ multiplex PCR, the repertoire was profiled, and TCRdb retains in-frame clones only, with some absent. The sample has approximately 52,000 clones, approximately 92% seen once. The CDR3 sequence is 13 residues long. Germline values: CDR1 MNHNS, CDR2 SASEGT. Trimming left V 4 bases short and J 1 base short, with 7 bases between. The source is a female donor with multiple sclerosis, enrolled in a pregnancy study. The sample was CD4+ T cells from peripheral blood mononuclear cells, taken in the third trimester of pregnancy. The rearrangement joins TRBV6-1 to TRBJ1-1, with D tentatively TRBD1 (6 bases). The CDR3 nucleotides are TGTGCCAGCAGTGCGACAGGGAACACTGAAGCTTTCTTT. Protein sequence: CASSATGNTEAFF.